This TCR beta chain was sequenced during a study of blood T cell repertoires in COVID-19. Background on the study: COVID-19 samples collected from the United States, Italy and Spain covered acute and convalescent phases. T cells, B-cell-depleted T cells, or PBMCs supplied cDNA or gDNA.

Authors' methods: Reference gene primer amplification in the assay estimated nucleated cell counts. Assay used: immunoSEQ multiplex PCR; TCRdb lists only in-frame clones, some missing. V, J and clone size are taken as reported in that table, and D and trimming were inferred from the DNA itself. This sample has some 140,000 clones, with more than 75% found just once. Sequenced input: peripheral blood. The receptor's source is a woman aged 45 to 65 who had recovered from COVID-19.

CDR3 in DNA: TGTGCCAGCAGCCAGGGGCCGGGAAACACCATATATTTT. Amino acid sequence: CASSQGPGNTIYF. The chain links TRBV4-2 to TRBJ1-3, with D perhaps matching TRBD1 (5 bases). The ends were cut back, 3 bases at V and 4 bases at J, with 7 bases in the middle. The CDR3 length is 13 residues. Germline V gives CDR1 LGHNA, CDR2 YNFKEQ.